The next 7 T cell receptor beta chains were all read from a single sample in a study of blood T cell repertoires in COVID-19. Data came from immunoSEQ multiplex PCR; TCRdb stores just in-frame clones and leaves some out. The sample shows about 330,000 clones, 80% to 95% of them seen only once. The sequenced sample was PBMCs or T cells enriched from blood (not recorded which). The receptors shown here come from a woman aged 25 to 39 who had recovered from COVID-19.

The chain uses TRBV4-3 and TRBJ2-7; TRBD2 matches 7 bases. Germline loops: CDR1 LGHNA, CDR2 YSLEER. This CDR3 has 16 residues. Trimming at V came to 0 bases and at J to 0 bases, leaving 5 bases not matched to a gene. The CDR3 here is CASSQDSGGSSYEQYF. CDR3 in DNA: TGCGCCAGCAGCCAAGACTCTGGCGGGAGCTCCTACGAGCAGTACTTC.

V gene TRBV5-8 combines with J gene TRBJ1-5, with D unresolved. Germline assignment: CDR1 SGHTS and CDR2 YDEGEE. Trimming took 3 bases from V and 12 from J, leaving 10 bases between them. The CDR3 loop spans 11 amino acids. The CDR3 protein is CASSYMADQHF. DNA of the CDR3: TGTGCCAGCAGCTATATGGCAGACCAGCATTTT.

This chain connects TRBV10-3 to TRBJ1-2; TRBD1 might be the D (5 bases). Looked up from germline, CDR1 is ENHRY and CDR2 is SYGVKD. V lost 5 bases to trimming and J lost 4 bases, with 17 bases between them. The CDR3 is 15 amino acids. CDR3 DNA: TGTGCCATCAGTCTGGACCCACCGGGGGTCTATGGCTACACCTTC. Translated: CAISLDPPGVYGYTF.

This clone was counted only a few times. The DNA of the CDR3 is TGTGCCAGCAGCCCGCTTGGACAGGTAACGGAGCAGTACTTC. It encodes CASSPLGQVTEQYF. The chain couples TRBV4-2 to TRBJ2-7, with 7 bases aligning to TRBD1. The CDR3 spans 14 residues. The V gene's germline CDR1 is LGHNA and CDR2 YNFKEQ. Losses at the gene ends were 4 bases for V and 7 bases for J; bases not matched to a gene: 10.

The V and J genes are TRBV5-4 and TRBJ2-2, with TRBD1 as a possible D gene (6 bases). CDR1 and CDR2 from the germline V gene are SGHNT and YYREEE (reference sequence). CDR3 size: 15 residues. V dropped 0 bases and J dropped 6 bases, with 12 bases sitting between them. The CDR3 coding sequence is TGTGCCAGCAGCTTGGCAGGGGTGTACGCCGGGGAGCTGTTTTTT. Protein product: CASSLAGVYAGELFF.

This rearrangement joins TRBV7-2 to TRBJ2-7; D is perhaps TRBD2 (6 bases). Trimming left V 1 base short and J 3 bases short, with 10 bases between. The length of the CDR3 is 14 residues. CDR1 is SGHTA, CDR2 FQGNSA, per germline. The CDR3 protein is CASSLGPRDYEQYF. The CDR3 region has the DNA TGTGCCAGCAGCTTAGGTCCGCGGGACTACGAGCAGTACTTC.

The chain carries TRBV6-2 or TRBV6-3 and TRBJ1-2; TRBD1 aligns across 9 bases. This CDR3 is built from 15 residues. The J segment lost 4 bases and the V segment lost 6 bases, leaving 9 bases of the junction unmatched. The germline V gene encodes CDR1 MNHEY and CDR2 SVGEGT. The CDR3 region has the DNA TGTGCCAGCAGCGCCGCGGGACAGGGCATCTATGGCTACACCTTC. The encoded protein is CASSAAGQGIYGYTF.